The entry below describes one TCR beta chain. Germline values: CDR1 SQVTM, CDR2 ANQGSEA. Germline trimming cut 4 bases from V and 6 bases from J; bases unmatched to any gene: 8. The CDR3 length is 14 residues. The sample belongs to a study of blood T cell repertoires in COVID-19. Study summary: Both acute and convalescent COVID-19 samples were obtained from the United States, Italy and Spain.

TCRdb's table, derived via immunoSEQ multiplex PCR, lists solely in-frame clones and lacks some. The repertoire holds some 140,000 clones, with around three quarters as singletons. V usage is TRBV29-1 and J usage is TRBJ2-5; 10 bases agree with TRBD2. This clonotype was obtained from a man older than 75 with acute or convalescent COVID-19. Sequenced material: peripheral blood. The CDR3 region is CSVAEQRGGKTQYF. Written as DNA, the CDR3 is TGCAGCGTTGCGGAGCAGCGGGGGGGGAAGACCCAGTACTTC.